This T cell receptor (beta chain) appears in the sequencing data of a study of human T cells and chemical hapten exposure. Overall study results and limits: No alteration of TCRs above 1 in 1000 frequency was seen with DPC sensitization. Compared with pre-sensitization or healthy control sets, expanded TCRs clustered more.

The time point here: patch test 1, 2 weeks after DPC sensitization. Treatment here: therapeutic diphenylcyclopropenone sensitization with weekly scalp DPC. Per the study methods: Sampled TCR counts reached a median of approximately 100,000 per sample, with values ranging from roughly 20,000 to 750,000. TCRdb redid the calling of the RACE reads with MiXCR, one entry per CDR3 protein. These V and J calls originate from TCRdb's pipeline instead of the authors' own analysis. The sample consists of 370,000 or so distinct CDR3 sequences, roughly 4.8% of them appearing once. This clonotype was picked up a small number of times. Its antigen is undetermined. This sequence originates from a woman aged 45-60 years with alopecia areata. Some clones in this sample may be carry-over from other donors' samples. This material consisted of whole blood, taken in connection with sensitization to the hapten diphenylcyclopropenone (DPC).

CDR3 region: CATHPLGALTDTQYF. The CDR3 coding sequence is TGTGCCACCCATCCCCTAGGAGCACTCACAGATACGCAGTATTTT. This rearrangement joins TRBV14 to TRBJ2-3; D is uncertain. CDR1 SGHDN and CDR2 FVKESK come from the germline V gene. The V gene lost 10 bases and the J gene lost 2 bases, with 19 bases spanning the gap. CDR3 size: 15 residues.